Listed here is a single TCR beta chain. The antigen is undetermined. This sample stems from a study of cytomegalovirus exposure and HLA in healthy donors. Study-level results: Researchers counted around 180 TCR beta chains as cytomegalovirus-associated. The likely explanation for a cluster of highly shared sequence variants was sequencing artifact.

This CDR3 has 15 amino acids. Trimming took off 4 bases at V and 3 bases at J, with 13 bases between the two ends. Per germline, CDR1 SEHNR and CDR2 FQNEAQ (reference sequence). Participants comprised healthy donors of bone marrow. Primers for the PCR totalled 60 Vbeta and 13 Jbeta. Profiled with immunoSEQ multiplex PCR; TCRdb holds only in-frame clones, not every one. The data contain 150,000 to 200,000 clones, approximately 85% of them singletons. The sequence came from a girl aged 2 to 9 in good health and CMV-seropositive. The sequenced material came from PBMCs. The chain uses TRBV7-9 and TRBJ1-5; D is uncertain. The CDR3 DNA reads TGTGCCAGCAGCTACGACGGGAAATTCAATCAGCCCCAGCATTTT. Protein product: CASSYDGKFNQPQHF. Drawing the rest from reference TRBV7-9 and TRBJ1-5, the complete variable domain is DTGVSQNPRHKITKRGQNVTFRCDPISEHNRLYWYRQTLGQGPEFLTYFQNEAQLEKSRLLSDRFSAERPKGSFSTLEIQRTEQGDSAMYLCASSYDGKFNQPQHFGDGTRLSIL.